The sequence of this T cell receptor beta chain was determined in a study of cytomegalovirus exposure and HLA in healthy donors. At the level of the study: Later analysis reported that the approximately 110 validation repertoires shared the platform of the roughly 630 first-cohort repertoires.

V lost 4 bases to trimming and J lost 10 bases; unmatched junction nucleotides: 9. The length of the CDR3 is 14 residues. Germline CDR1 is MDHEN and CDR2 is SYDVKM. Profiling relied on immunoSEQ multiplex PCR, and the TCRdb table lists in-frame clones only, not all of them. The sample has about 130,000 clones, about 88% seen once. The clonotype originates from a woman between 18 and 30 years old in good health and CMV-seronegative. The sample taken for sequencing was PBMCs. The chain links TRBV28 to TRBJ1-4; 7 positions agree with TRBD1. The CDR3 sequence is CASSYKQTGRKLFF. The CDR3 nucleotides read TGTGCCAGCAGTTATAAACAGACAGGGAGAAAACTGTTTTTT. The full variable domain, rest sourced from reference TRBV28 and TRBJ1-4, is DVKVTQSSRYLVKRTGEKVFLECVQDMDHENMFWYRQDPGLGLRLIYFSYDVKMKEKGDIPEGYSVSREKKERFSLILESASTNQTSMYLCASSYKQTGRKLFFGSGTQLSVL.